What follows are 10 T cell receptor beta chains derived from one specimen sequenced in a study of shared clonotypes between healthy human individuals. Sequencing used immunoSEQ multiplex PCR; TCRdb keeps in-frame clones, though not all of them. The table includes about 380,000 clones, 95% to 97% detected once. The material sequenced was memory CD8+ T cells sorted from blood. Regarding subset: CD45RO+ cells pooled with CCR7-negative TemRA cells. These receptors were obtained from a man aged 30 to 45 in good health.

This chain connects TRBV5-1 to TRBJ2-1; 11 positions match TRBD2. The germline CDR1 and CDR2 sequences are SGHRS and YFSETQ. The junction had 0 bases not matched to a gene; V was cut back by 5 bases and J by 5 bases. This CDR3 contains 13 residues. The CDR3 nucleotides read TGCGCCAGCAGACTAGCGGGAGACAATGAGCAGTTCTTC. Amino acids: CASRLAGDNEQFF.

This clone was seen a single time. The genes are TRBV5-1 and TRBJ2-5, with D uncertain. The germline CDR1 and CDR2 sequences are SGHRS and YFSETQ. Trimming took 7 bases from V and 5 from J, leaving 3 bases between them. CDR3 length equals 9 residues. In DNA form, the CDR3 reads TGCGCCAGCCTGGAGACCCAGTACTTC. As protein: CASLETQYF.

The V call is TRBV5-1, the J call TRBJ1-3; TRBD1 matches 7 bases. The CDR3 contains 15 residues. Unmatched junction bases numbered 4, after V lost 4 bases and J lost 0 bases. Germline CDR1 and CDR2: SGHRS and YFSETQ. The CDR3 loop is CASSSGQVSGNTIYF. The CDR3, as DNA: TGCGCCAGCAGCAGCGGACAGGTCTCTGGAAACACCATATATTTT.

Note on this clone: This sample also contains other DNA sequences that code for the same CDR3. Here the CDR3 DNA reads TGCGCCAGCAGCTTGGAAGGATATAGCAATCAGCCCCAGCATTTT. It encodes CASSLEGYSNQPQHF. This chain uses TRBV5-1 with TRBJ1-5; D is unresolved. The CDR3 consists of 15 residues. Germline lookup yields CDR1 SGHRS and CDR2 YFSETQ. The V end was cut by 0 bases, the J end by 0 bases, with 7 bases between.

The J gene is TRBJ1-3, the V gene TRBV7-8; the match to TRBD1 covers 7 bases. In germline, CDR1 is SGHVS, CDR2 FQNEAQ. With V trimmed by 1 base and J by 3 bases, 0 bases remained unmatched. The CDR3 totals 14 residues. The CDR3 DNA reads as TGTGCCAGCAGCTTAGGACAGGGTGGAAACACCATATATTTT. Translating it yields CASSLGQGGNTIYF.

The V call is TRBV11-2, the J call TRBJ2-1, with no clear D. The length of the CDR3 is 11 residues. Germline V gives CDR1 SGHAT, CDR2 FQNNGV. The V gene lost 3 bases and the J gene lost 6 bases, with 3 bases spanning the gap. The CDR3 nucleotides read TGTGCCAGCAGCTTCGTCAATGAGCAGTTCTTC. Amino acids: CASSFVNEQFF.

The chain has TRBV11-3 and TRBJ2-5; the D is unclear. Germline CDR1 and CDR2: SGHNT and YENEEA. Trimming took 1 base from V and 5 from J, leaving 8 bases between them. This CDR3 has 13 amino acids. For the CDR3, the DNA is TGTGCCAGCAGCTTAGGAGTCGGGGAGACCCAGTACTTC. Its translation: CASSLGVGETQYF. Full variable domain (missing parts from reference TRBV11-3 and TRBJ2-5): EAGVVQSPRYKIIEKKQPVAFWCNPISGHNTLYWYLQNLGQGPELLIRYENEEAVDDSQLPKDRFSAERLKGVDSTLKIQPAELGDSAVYLCASSLGVGETQYFGPGTRLLVL.

This sequence joins TRBV4-1 and TRBJ2-5, with 11 bases lining up with TRBD2. V trimming: 0 bases; J trimming: 4 bases; junction bases outside the gene matches: 4. Germline values: CDR1 MGHRA, CDR2 YSYEKL. This CDR3 comprises 16 residues. CDR3 nucleotide sequence: TGCGCCAGCAGCCAAGATCGGCTAGCGGGAGGAGAGACCCAGTACTTC. It codes for CASSQDRLAGGETQYF.

The chain is built from TRBV28 and TRBJ1-1; no reliable D call. CDR1 is MDHEN, CDR2 SYDVKM, per germline. V was shortened by 8 bases and J by 0 bases, with 16 bases between the two germline ends. This CDR3 has 15 residues. The CDR3 sequence is CASDSSLLVNTEAFF. CDR3 DNA: TGTGCCAGCGATTCCTCCCTGCTGGTGAACACTGAAGCTTTCTTT.

The chain links TRBV20-1 to TRBJ2-3; possible D gene TRBD1, 6 bases. V was trimmed by 1 base and J by 13 bases, leaving 12 bases between them. This CDR3 has 11 residues. The germline CDR1 and CDR2 sequences are DFQATT and SNEGSKA (reference sequence). CDR3 amino acids: CSARGTDLEYF. CDR3 DNA: TGCAGTGCTAGAGGGACAGATCTGGAGTATTTT.